The clone carrying this TCR beta chain was observed once. Donors, without exception, were Caucasian adults residing in Nashville, Tennessee. This record belongs to a study of shared clonotypes between healthy human individuals. Background on the study: The cohort had two women and three men, ages 18 to 49.

The assay was carried out at the deep level. Here immunoSEQ multiplex PCR was the method, and the copy in TCRdb shows in-frame clones only, minus some. The data hold 490,000 or so clones, with 70% to 80% observed a single time. With 0 bases clipped from V and 7 bases from J, the junction kept 6 bases outside the gene matches. CDR3 length: 15 residues. Germline CDR1 SGHRS, CDR2 YFSETQ. Sequencing was done on a sample of PBMCs. The receptor was isolated from a woman between 35 and 50 years old in good health. Some clones in this sample may be carry-over from other donors' samples. This chain joins TRBV5-1 and TRBJ2-4; 8 bases line up with TRBD2. CDR3 DNA: TGCGCCAGCAGCTTGGACGGGAGGGCACAGAACATTCAGTACTTC. This codes for CASSLDGRAQNIQYF. Using reference TRBV5-1 and TRBJ2-4 for the parts outside the CDR3, the full variable domain is KAGVTQTPRYLIKTRGQQVTLSCSPISGHRSVSWYQQTPGQGLQFLFEYFSETQRNKGNFPGRFSGRQFSNSRSEMNVSTLELGDSALYLCASSLDGRAQNIQYFGAGTRLSVL.